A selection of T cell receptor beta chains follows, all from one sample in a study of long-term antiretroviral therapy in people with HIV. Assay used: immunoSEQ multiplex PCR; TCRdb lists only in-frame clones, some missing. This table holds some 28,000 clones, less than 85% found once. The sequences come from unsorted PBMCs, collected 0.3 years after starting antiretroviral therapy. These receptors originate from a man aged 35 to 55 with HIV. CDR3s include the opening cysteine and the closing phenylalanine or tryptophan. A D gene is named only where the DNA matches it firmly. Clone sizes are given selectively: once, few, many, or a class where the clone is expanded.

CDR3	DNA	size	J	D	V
CASSPSTYEQYF	TGTGCCAGCAGCCCTTCCACCTACGAGCAGTACTTC	once	TRBJ2-7	-	TRBV11-2
CASISNGQGISGANVLTF	TGCGCCAGCATCTCGAACGGACAGGGGATCTCTGGGGCCAACGTCCTGACTTTC	-	TRBJ2-6	TRBD1	TRBV5-1
CASGISDSEAFF	TGTGCTAGTGGTATTTCGGACAGTGAAGCTTTCTTT	-	TRBJ1-1	-	TRBV12-5
CASSSTGMNTEAFF	TGTGCCAGCAGTTCGACAGGGATGAACACTGAAGCTTTCTTT	few	TRBJ1-1	TRBD1	TRBV28
CASSLGPKAGGTEEQYF	TGTGCCAGCAGCTTGGGGCCGAAAGCGGGGGGGACCGAGGAGCAGTACTTC	-	TRBJ2-7	TRBD2	TRBV5-5
CASSSTDRTQYF	TGTGCCAGCAGCTCCACCGACCGAACGCAGTATTTT	-	TRBJ2-3	-	TRBV7-2
CASSQRGQPQHF	TGTGCCAGCAGCCAGAGGGGGCAGCCCCAGCATTTT	few	TRBJ1-5	-	TRBV7-8
CASKGQGVNTEAFF	TGTGCCAGCAAGGGACAGGGGGTGAACACTGAAGCTTTCTTT	-	TRBJ1-1	TRBD1	TRBV5-7
CASSVTGFSSYEQYF	TGTGCCAGCAGTGTCACAGGCTTTTCCTCCTACGAGCAGTACTTC	-	TRBJ2-7	-	TRBV28
CASSPFGTGERDQPQHF	TGTGCCAGCAGTCCGTTCGGGACAGGGGAAAGGGATCAGCCCCAGCATTTT	once	TRBJ1-5	TRBD1	TRBV27
CASSFRVGRLNTGELFF	TGTGCCAGCAGCTTTAGAGTAGGCAGATTGAACACCGGGGAGCTGTTTTTT	once	TRBJ2-2	-	TRBV7-9
CASSTGQGGTEAFF	TGTGCCAGCAGTACGGGACAGGGAGGAACTGAAGCTTTCTTT	-	TRBJ1-1	TRBD1	TRBV6-6
CASSFQALHGYTF	TGTGCCAGCAGCTTTCAGGCCCTCCACGGCTACACCTTC	-	TRBJ1-2	-	TRBV7-9
CASSPARQVNIQYF	TGTGCCAGCAGCCCTGCCAGACAGGTTAACATTCAGTACTTC	-	TRBJ2-4	-	TRBV13
CASEKGGLAPYEQYF	TGCGCCAGCGAAAAGGGGGGGTTGGCTCCCTACGAGCAGTACTTC	-	TRBJ2-7	-	TRBV10-1
CASSSGGTGGANYGYTF	TGTGCCAGCAGTTCCGGAGGGACAGGGGGCGCAAACTATGGCTACACCTTC	-	TRBJ1-2	TRBD1	TRBV28
CASSPQAGGGTGELFF	TGTGCCAGCAGCCCTCAAGCGGGGGGCGGCACCGGGGAGCTGTTTTTT	-	TRBJ2-2	TRBD2	TRBV7-9
CASSSQGSYEQYF	TGTGCCAGCAGTTCCCAGGGTTCCTACGAGCAGTACTTC	-	TRBJ2-7	-	TRBV27
CASSSTSGRHYNEQFF	TGTGCCAGCAGTTCTACTAGCGGGAGGCATTACAATGAGCAGTTCTTC	once	TRBJ2-1	TRBD2	TRBV6-6
CSGVQGDYGYTF	TGCAGCGGAGTACAGGGGGACTATGGCTACACCTTC	few	TRBJ1-2	TRBD1	TRBV29-1
CASSSQRYNEQFF	TGTGCCAGCAGCTCGCAAAGATACAATGAGCAGTTCTTC	-	TRBJ2-1	-	TRBV7-2
CASSPSPLAGGYEQYF	TGTGCCAGCAGCCCATCCCCCCTAGCGGGGGGCTACGAGCAGTACTTC	-	TRBJ2-7	TRBD2	TRBV7-8
CASSSLTGSTDTQYF	TGTGCCAGCAGCTCCTTGACAGGGTCCACAGATACGCAGTATTTT	-	TRBJ2-3	TRBD1	TRBV5-4
CASRGGAAGGYTF	TGTGCCAGCAGGGGAGGGGCAGCCGGGGGCTACACCTTC	-	TRBJ1-2	-	TRBV6-5
CSVGKGNSYEETQYF	TGCAGCGTTGGCAAAGGGAATAGCTACGAAGAGACCCAGTACTTC	-	TRBJ2-5	-	TRBV29-1
CASSYSWGGNQPQHF	TGTGCCAGCAGTTACTCTTGGGGAGGCAATCAGCCCCAGCATTTT	-	TRBJ1-5	-	TRBV6-6
CASSATGGTEAFF	TGTGCCAGCAGCGCCACAGGGGGCACTGAAGCTTTCTTT	-	TRBJ1-1	TRBD1	TRBV7-2
CASSHRDGGSYNEQFF	TGTGCCAGCAGCCACCGGGACGGGGGGTCGTACAATGAGCAGTTCTTC	-	TRBJ2-1	TRBD2	TRBV7-8
CASSRANRGGFPGELFF	TGCGCCAGCAGCCGAGCCAACAGGGGCGGCTTTCCCGGGGAGCTGTTTTTT	-	TRBJ2-2	TRBD1	TRBV4-3
CASSLVGFCSYEQYF	TGTGCCAGCAGCTTAGTGGGCTTTTGCTCCTACGAGCAGTACTTC	-	TRBJ2-7	-	TRBV7-4
CASSQDGRGANEQFF	TGTGCCAGCAGCCAAGATGGGAGAGGGGCCAATGAGCAGTTCTTC	-	TRBJ2-1	-	TRBV14
CASSLSGAQPQHF	TGTGCCAGCAGCTTATCCGGGGCTCAGCCCCAGCATTTT	-	TRBJ1-5	-	TRBV7-9
CASYPGLKSSYNEQFF	TGTGCCAGCTATCCCGGACTAAAAAGCTCCTACAATGAGCAGTTCTTC	-	TRBJ2-1	-	TRBV5-6
CASSLSGGSTDTQYF	TGCGCCAGCAGCTTAAGCGGGGGATCGACAGATACGCAGTATTTT	-	TRBJ2-3	TRBD2	TRBV5-1
CSADGTPLQYF	TGCAGTGCTGACGGGACACCTCTTCAGTACTTC	-	TRBJ2-4	-	TRBV20-1
CASSLTQETQYF	TGTGCCAGCAGCCTCACCCAAGAGACCCAGTACTTC	-	TRBJ2-5	-	TRBV5-6
CASSFRGEQYF	TGTGCCAGCAGTTTTCGGGGGGAGCAGTACTTC	-	TRBJ2-7	-	TRBV6-5
CASSVGTSGSTDTQYF	TGCGCCAGCAGCGTCGGGACTAGCGGGTCCACAGATACGCAGTATTTT	-	TRBJ2-3	TRBD2	TRBV5-1
CASTLLGNGNEQFF	TGTGCCAGCACGCTCCTAGGGAATGGCAATGAGCAGTTCTTC	-	TRBJ2-1	-	TRBV7-8
CASSVGPGTGELFF	TGTGCCAGCAGCGTAGGCCCGGGCACCGGGGAGCTGTTTTTT	few	TRBJ2-2	-	TRBV9
CSVTLAGANVLTF	TGCAGCGTCACCCTGGCTGGGGCCAACGTCCTGACTTTC	once	TRBJ2-6	-	TRBV29-1
CATQPGTISTDTQYF	TGTGCCACCCAACCGGGGACTATCAGCACAGATACGCAGTATTTT	-	TRBJ2-3	TRBD2	TRBV19
CASLGRGIPSNQPQHF	TGTGCCAGTTTAGGGCGGGGAATCCCCAGCAATCAGCCCCAGCATTTT	-	TRBJ1-5	-	TRBV19
CASSIAGVDTGELFF	TGTGCCAGTAGTATAGCAGGGGTGGACACCGGGGAGCTGTTTTTT	once	TRBJ2-2	-	TRBV19
CASSRFATGQNTGELFF	TGCGCCAGCAGCCGGTTCGCCACGGGACAAAACACCGGGGAGCTGTTTTTT	-	TRBJ2-2	-	TRBV4-1
CASSLQGVSYNEQFF	TGCGCCAGCAGCTTACAGGGGGTTTCCTACAATGAGCAGTTCTTC	-	TRBJ2-1	TRBD1	TRBV5-1
CASSEDRVNTEAFF	TGTGCCAGTAGTGAGGACAGGGTTAACACTGAAGCTTTCTTT	-	TRBJ1-1	TRBD1	TRBV19
CASSLGAGTQEEQFF	TGTGCCAGCAGCTTGGGGGCCGGGACCCAAGAGGAGCAGTTCTTC	-	TRBJ2-1	-	TRBV5-6
CASSQDKTSGVFSYEQYF	TGCGCCAGCAGCCAAGACAAGACTAGCGGGGTCTTCTCCTACGAGCAGTACTTC	-	TRBJ2-7	TRBD2	TRBV4-1
CASSYLGQGEREQFF	TGTGCCAGCAGCTATTTGGGACAGGGGGAGCGTGAGCAGTTCTTC	-	TRBJ2-1	TRBD1	TRBV11-1
CASGRGTLPLGKLFF	TGTGCCAGCGGCCGAGGGACGCTACCTCTGGGAAAACTGTTTTTT	-	TRBJ1-4	-	TRBV21-1
CASSPYNQPQHF	TGTGCCAGCAGCCCATATAATCAGCCCCAGCATTTT	few	TRBJ1-5	-	TRBV7-2
CASSIGQGYTEAFF	TGCGCCAGCAGCATCGGACAGGGGTACACTGAAGCTTTCTTT	-	TRBJ1-1	TRBD1	TRBV5-1
CASRIAGRSYNEQFF	TGTGCCAGCAGGATAGCGGGCCGCTCCTACAATGAGCAGTTCTTC	-	TRBJ2-1	TRBD2	TRBV28
CASSGPSVPSYEQYF	TGTGCCAGCTCAGGACCTAGCGTACCGTCCTACGAGCAGTACTTC	-	TRBJ2-7	-	TRBV18
CASSAGGQNTGELFF	TGTGCCAGTAGTGCCGGGGGACAGAACACCGGGGAGCTGTTTTTT	few	TRBJ2-2	-	TRBV19
CASSLGHEQYF	TGTGCCAGCAGTTTGGGGCACGAGCAGTACTTC	-	TRBJ2-7	-	TRBV28
CASSIVPGSEQFF	TGTGCCAGTAGTATAGTTCCGGGAAGTGAGCAGTTCTTC	-	TRBJ2-1	-	TRBV19
CASSNGRGYEQYF	TGTGCCAGCAGTAACGGGAGAGGCTACGAGCAGTACTTC	-	TRBJ2-7	-	TRBV27